The text below deals with one TCR beta chain. Only in-frame clones appear in the TCRdb table, and some are missing; sequencing was by immunoSEQ multiplex PCR. The sample comprises about 49,000 clones, approximately 86% of which are singletons, and around 2.8% rests with the top ten. This CDR3 contains 16 residues. J gave up 2 bases and V 6 bases, and 8 bases lay outside the gene matches. Germline V gives CDR1 SGHDT, CDR2 YYEEEE. These data are taken from a study of control samples from healthy donors and cancer patients. The receptor comes from a woman between 45 and 65 years old with lung cancer. This chain connects TRBV5-6 to TRBJ2-3; 11 nucleotides align to TRBD2. The sequenced material came from PBMCs. This CDR3 reads CASTPLAGGFTDTQYF. The CDR3 nucleotides read TGTGCCAGCACCCCCCTAGCGGGGGGTTTCACAGATACGCAGTATTTT.